The following is a T cell receptor (beta chain) sequence with its context. The sample originates from a study of CD8+ T cells in alopecia areata. cDNA serving as the sequencing template came from extracted, reverse transcribed RNA. The table came from immunoSEQ multiplex PCR; TCRdb's copy has only in-frame clones and leaves some out. The table shows roughly 65,000 clones, with more than 40% occurring only once. V was pared by 4 bases and J by 5 bases, with 13 bases between. The V gene's germline CDR1 is SEHNR and CDR2 FQNEAQ (reference sequence). This CDR3 comprises 14 residues. The clonotype originates from a human donor with alopecia areata. Sequencing was performed on CD8+ T cells sorted from blood, taken at week 0. This chain joins TRBV7-9 and TRBJ2-3, with a weak D call TRBD2 (5 bases). The CDR3 loop is CASSWPAAGDTQYF. As DNA, the CDR3 is TGTGCCAGCAGCTGGCCGGCGGCGGGAGATACGCAGTATTTT. Based on the CDR3 plus reference TRBV7-9 and TRBJ2-3, the full variable domain is DTGVSQNPRHKITKRGQNVTFRCDPISEHNRLYWYRQTLGQGPEFLTYFQNEAQLEKSRLLSDRFSAERPKGSFSTLEIQRTEQGDSAMYLCASSWPAAGDTQYFGPGTRLTVL.